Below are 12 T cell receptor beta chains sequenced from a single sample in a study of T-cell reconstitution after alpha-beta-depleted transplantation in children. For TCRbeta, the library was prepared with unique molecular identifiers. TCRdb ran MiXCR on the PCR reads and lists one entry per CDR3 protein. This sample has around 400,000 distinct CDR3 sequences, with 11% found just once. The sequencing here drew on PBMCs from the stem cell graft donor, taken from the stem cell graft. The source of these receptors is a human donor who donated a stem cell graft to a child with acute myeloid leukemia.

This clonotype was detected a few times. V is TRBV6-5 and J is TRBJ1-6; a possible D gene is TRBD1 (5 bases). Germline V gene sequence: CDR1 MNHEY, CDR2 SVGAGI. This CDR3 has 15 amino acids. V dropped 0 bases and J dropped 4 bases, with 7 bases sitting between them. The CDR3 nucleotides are TGTGCCAGCAGTTACTCGTCAGGGTATAATTCACCCCTCCACTTT. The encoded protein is CASSYSSGYNSPLHF.

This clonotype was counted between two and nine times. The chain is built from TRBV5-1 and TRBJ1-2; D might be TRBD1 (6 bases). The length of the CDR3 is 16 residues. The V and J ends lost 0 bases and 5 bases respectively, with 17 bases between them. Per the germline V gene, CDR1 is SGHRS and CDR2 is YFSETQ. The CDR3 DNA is TGCGCCAGCAGCTTGGATTCCCGGGGGCGCGATTATGGCTACACCTTC. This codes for CASSLDSRGRDYGYTF.

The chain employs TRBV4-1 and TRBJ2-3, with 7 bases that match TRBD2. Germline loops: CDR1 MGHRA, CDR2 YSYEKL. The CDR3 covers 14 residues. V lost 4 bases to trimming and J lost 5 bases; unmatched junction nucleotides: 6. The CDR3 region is CASSLGPGGDTQYF. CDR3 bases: TGCGCCAGCAGCCTCGGCCCGGGGGGAGATACGCAGTATTTT.

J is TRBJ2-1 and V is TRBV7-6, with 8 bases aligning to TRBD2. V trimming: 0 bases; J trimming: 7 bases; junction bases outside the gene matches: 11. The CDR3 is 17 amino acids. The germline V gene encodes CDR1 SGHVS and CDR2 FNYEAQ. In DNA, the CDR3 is TGTGCCAGCAGCTTAGCCCCTGCCGGGGGGGCGGGGAATGAGCAGTTCTTC. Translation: CASSLAPAGGAGNEQFF.

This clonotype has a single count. CDR3 nucleotide sequence: TGTGCCAGCAGTGAAAGGGCCCTTAGGGAGGCGGAGTTCTTC. Protein: CASSERALREAEFF. This sequence joins TRBV2 and TRBJ2-1; possible D gene TRBD2, 6 bases. Per the germline V gene, CDR1 is SNHLY and CDR2 is FYNNEI. The CDR3 covers 14 residues. Between the trimmed V and J ends, which lost 2 bases and 14 bases, there was a span of 19 bases. Together with reference TRBV2 and TRBJ2-1, the CDR3 gives the full variable domain: EPEVTQTPSHQVTQMGQEVILRCVPISNHLYFYWYRQILGQKVEFLVSFYNNEISEKSEIFDDQFSVERPDGSNFTLKIRSTKLEDSAMYFCASSERALREAEFFGPGTRLTVL.

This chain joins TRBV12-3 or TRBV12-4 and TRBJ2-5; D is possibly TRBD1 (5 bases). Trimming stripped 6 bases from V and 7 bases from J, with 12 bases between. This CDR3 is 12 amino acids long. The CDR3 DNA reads TGTGCCAGCAGCGGACCCCAGGGGACCCAGTACTTC. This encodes CASSGPQGTQYF.

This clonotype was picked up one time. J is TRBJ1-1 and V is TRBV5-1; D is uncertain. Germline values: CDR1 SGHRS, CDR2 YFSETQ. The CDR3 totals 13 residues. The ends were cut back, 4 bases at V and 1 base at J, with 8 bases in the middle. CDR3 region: CASSTPENTEAFF. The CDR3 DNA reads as TGCGCCAGCAGCACGCCAGAGAACACTGAAGCTTTCTTT.

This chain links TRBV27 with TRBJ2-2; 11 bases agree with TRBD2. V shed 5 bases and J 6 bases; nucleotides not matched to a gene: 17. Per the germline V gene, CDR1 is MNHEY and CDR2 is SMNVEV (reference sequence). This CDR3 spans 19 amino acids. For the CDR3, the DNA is TGTGCCAGCAGTACCTCTGAGGTAGCGGGAGGGCCAGGGGCCGGGGAGCTGTTTTTT. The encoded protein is CASSTSEVAGGPGAGELFF.

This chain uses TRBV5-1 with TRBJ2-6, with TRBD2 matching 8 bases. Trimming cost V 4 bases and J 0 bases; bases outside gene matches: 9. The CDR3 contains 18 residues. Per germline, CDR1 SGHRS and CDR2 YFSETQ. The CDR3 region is CASSAGGQPDSGANVLTF. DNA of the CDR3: TGCGCCAGCAGCGCGGGGGGACAACCAGACTCTGGGGCCAACGTCCTGACTTTC. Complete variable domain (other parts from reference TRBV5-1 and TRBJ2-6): KAGVTQTPRYLIKTRGQQVTLSCSPISGHRSVSWYQQTPGQGLQFLFEYFSETQRNKGNFPGRFSGRQFSNSRSEMNVSTLELGDSALYLCASSAGGQPDSGANVLTFGAGSRLTVL.

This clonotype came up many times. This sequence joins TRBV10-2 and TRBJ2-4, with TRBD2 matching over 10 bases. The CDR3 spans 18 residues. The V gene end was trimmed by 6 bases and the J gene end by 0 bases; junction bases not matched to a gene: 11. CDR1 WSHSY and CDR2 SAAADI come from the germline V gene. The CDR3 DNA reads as TGCGCCAGCAGCATGCTAGCGGGGGATCTACTAGCCAAAAACATTCAGTACTTC. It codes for CASSMLAGDLLAKNIQYF.

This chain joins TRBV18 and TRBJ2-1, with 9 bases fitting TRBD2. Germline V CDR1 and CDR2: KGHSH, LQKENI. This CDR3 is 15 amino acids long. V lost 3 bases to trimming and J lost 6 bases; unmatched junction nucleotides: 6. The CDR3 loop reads CASSPTSGLSNEQFF. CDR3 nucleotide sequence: TGTGCCAGCTCACCGACTAGCGGACTGAGCAATGAGCAGTTCTTC.

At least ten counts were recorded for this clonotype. CDR3 DNA sequence: TGTGCCAGCGGGGACAATCAGCCCCAGCATTTT. Amino acid sequence: CASGDNQPQHF. This chain links TRBV7-9 with TRBJ1-5; D uncertain. Germline V gene lookup returns CDR1 SEHNR and CDR2 FQNEAQ (reference sequence). The CDR3 runs 11 residues. The germline V and J ends were trimmed by 8 bases and 3 bases, with 5 bases remaining between them.